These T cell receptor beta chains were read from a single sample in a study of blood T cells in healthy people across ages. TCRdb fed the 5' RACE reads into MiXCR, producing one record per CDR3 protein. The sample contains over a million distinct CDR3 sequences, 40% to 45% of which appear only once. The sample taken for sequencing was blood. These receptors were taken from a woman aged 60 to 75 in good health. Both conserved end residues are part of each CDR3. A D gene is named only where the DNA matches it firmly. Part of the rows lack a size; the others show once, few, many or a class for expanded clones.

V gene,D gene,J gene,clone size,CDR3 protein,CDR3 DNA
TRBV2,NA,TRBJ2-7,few,CASTQSSVPSNEQYF,TGTGCCAGCACCCAAAGCTCGGTCCCTAGCAACGAGCAGTACTTC
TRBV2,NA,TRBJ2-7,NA,CASRIGMIEQYF,TGTGCCAGCAGGATCGGGATGATCGAGCAGTACTTC
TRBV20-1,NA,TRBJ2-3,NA,CSAGSGLRTDTQYF,TGCAGTGCCGGATCGGGACTTCGCACAGATACGCAGTATTTT
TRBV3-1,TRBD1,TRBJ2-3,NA,CASSQDRGQGTDTQYF,TGTGCCAGCAGCCAAGATAGAGGACAGGGAACAGATACGCAGTATTTT
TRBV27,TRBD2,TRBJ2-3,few,CASSFSGTSGRADTQYF,TGTGCCAGCAGTTTTTCCGGGACTAGCGGGAGGGCAGATACGCAGTATTTT
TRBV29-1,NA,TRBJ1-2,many,CSVEDSSYGYTF,TGCAGCGTGGAGGACTCTTCCTATGGCTACACCTTC
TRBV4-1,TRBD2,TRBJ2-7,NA,CASSQAGLAGVEQYF,TGCGCCAGCAGCCAGGCGGGACTAGCGGGAGTCGAGCAGTACTTC
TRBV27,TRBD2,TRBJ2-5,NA,CASSLRTSGSINEQYF,TGTGCCAGCAGTTTAAGGACTAGCGGGAGTATCAATGAGCAGTACTTC
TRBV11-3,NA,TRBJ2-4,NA,CASSEAAGTQRNIQYF,TGTGCCAGCAGCGAAGCGGCGGGGACCCAGCGGAACATTCAGTACTTC
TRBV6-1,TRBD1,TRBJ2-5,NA,CASSRDRGTETQYF,TGTGCCAGCAGTCGGGACAGGGGAACGGAGACCCAGTACTTC
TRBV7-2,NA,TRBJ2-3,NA,CASSYGNSIGSDTQYF,TGTGCCAGCAGCTACGGGAATTCTATCGGCTCAGATACGCAGTATTTT
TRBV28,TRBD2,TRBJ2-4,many,CASSHSPWRGRENIQYF,TGTGCCAGCAGTCACTCCCCATGGCGGGGGAGGGAAAACATTCAGTACTTC
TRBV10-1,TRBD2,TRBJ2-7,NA,CASSLAGANNEQYF,TGCGCCAGCAGTTTAGCGGGAGCCAATAATGAGCAGTACTTC
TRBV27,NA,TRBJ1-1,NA,CASSLQSINTEAFF,TGTGCCAGCAGTCTACAGAGTATCAACACTGAAGCTTTCTTT
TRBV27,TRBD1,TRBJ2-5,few,CASSVGTAEETQYF,TGTGCCAGCAGTGTCGGGACAGCCGAAGAGACCCAGTACTTC
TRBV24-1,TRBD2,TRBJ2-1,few,CATSDSAAGMSNEQFF,TGTGCCACCAGTGACTCGGCAGCGGGAATGTCGAATGAGCAGTTCTTC
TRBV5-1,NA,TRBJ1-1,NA,CASTLTVNTEAFF,TGCGCCAGCACCCTGACTGTGAACACTGAAGCTTTCTTT